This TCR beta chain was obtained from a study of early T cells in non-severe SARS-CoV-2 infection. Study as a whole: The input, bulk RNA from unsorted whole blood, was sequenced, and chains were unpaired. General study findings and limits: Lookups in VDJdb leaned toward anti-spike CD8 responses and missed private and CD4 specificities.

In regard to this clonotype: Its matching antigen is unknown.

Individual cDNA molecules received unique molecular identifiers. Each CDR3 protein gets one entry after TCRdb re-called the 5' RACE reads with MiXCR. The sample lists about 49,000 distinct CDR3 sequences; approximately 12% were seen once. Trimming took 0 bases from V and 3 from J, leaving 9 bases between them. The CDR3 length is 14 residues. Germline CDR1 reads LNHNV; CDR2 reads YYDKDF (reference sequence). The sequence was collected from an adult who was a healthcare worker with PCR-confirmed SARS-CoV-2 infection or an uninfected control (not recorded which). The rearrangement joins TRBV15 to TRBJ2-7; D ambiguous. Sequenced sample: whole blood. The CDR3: CATSRDQWGYEQYF. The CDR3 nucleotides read TGTGCCACCAGCAGAGATCAGTGGGGCTACGAGCAGTACTTC.